The 32 T cell receptor beta chains given below trace back to one sample, sequenced in a study of neurological immune-mediated disorders (dated by TCRdb to the late 2010s). The method was 5' RACE. The sequencing machine was an Illumina HiSeq 2500. The public reads were reprocessed in TCRdb via fastp at Q25 and MiXCR, keeping in-frame beta chains. Every distinct CDR3 protein forms one entry, paired with its most common genes and DNA. Within this sample are approximately 84,000 distinct CDR3 sequences, with approximately 4.3% of them counted one time only. Of the sample, 5% to 6% falls within the top ten clones. Taken with the paper, the label for time point translates to: longitudinal time-point 3. The sequenced sample was PBMCs. The receptors here all came from an older woman with multiple sclerosis.

This clonotype was counted many times. The chain carries TRBV27 and TRBJ2-7; 7 bases match TRBD1. There are 14 residues in the CDR3. J lost 2 bases, V lost 5 bases, and 6 bases had no gene match. From germline, CDR1 is MNHEY and CDR2 SMNVEV (reference sequence). The CDR3 DNA is TGTGCCAGCAGTAAACTACAGGGGACCTACGAGCAGTACTTC. It encodes CASSKLQGTYEQYF.

Many counts were recorded for this clonotype. The rearrangement joins TRBV5-1 to TRBJ2-2; D possibly corresponds to TRBD2 (5 bases). Trimming left V 0 bases short and J 5 bases short, with 11 bases between. CDR1 is SGHRS, CDR2 YFSETQ, per germline. This CDR3 contains 15 residues. The CDR3 is CASSLALGETGELFF. As DNA, the CDR3 is TGCGCCAGCAGCTTGGCCTTGGGAGAGACCGGGGAGCTGTTTTTT.

This clonotype was recorded many times. This chain uses TRBV20-1 with TRBJ2-6; the D gene is possibly TRBD1 (6 bases). V lost 0 bases, J lost 0 bases, and 12 bases lay in between. The germline V gene encodes CDR1 DFQATT and CDR2 SNEGSKA (reference sequence). This CDR3 has 17 amino acids. CDR3 sequence reads: CSARDYRESSGANVLTF. Written as DNA, the CDR3 is TGCAGTGCTAGAGATTACAGGGAAAGCTCTGGGGCCAACGTCCTGACTTTC.

This clonotype was counted many times. This chain joins TRBV7-9 and TRBJ1-2; maybe TRBD1 (5 bases). V was trimmed by 7 bases and J by 7 bases, leaving 13 bases between them. There are 12 residues in the CDR3. Per germline, CDR1 SEHNR and CDR2 FQNEAQ (reference sequence). The CDR3 protein is CASNAGGAGYTF. CDR3 DNA sequence: TGTGCCAGCAACGCGGGTGGGGCTGGCTACACCTTC.

This clonotype was observed many times. This sequence joins TRBV20-1 and TRBJ1-5; TRBD1 matches 9 bases. The ends lost 1 base at V and 3 bases at J; junction bases unmatched: 1. Germline lookup yields CDR1 DFQATT and CDR2 SNEGSKA (reference sequence). The CDR3 length is 14 residues. CDR3 nucleotides: TGCAGTGCTAGAGGGGACAGGGACAATCAGCCCCAGCATTTT. Translating it yields CSARGDRDNQPQHF.

This clonotype was seen ten or more times. This chain uses TRBV5-1 with TRBJ2-5; maybe TRBD2 (5 bases). The CDR3 covers 12 residues. The V gene's germline CDR1 is SGHRS and CDR2 YFSETQ. The V end was cut by 1 base, the J end by 4 bases, with 5 bases between. CDR3 DNA: TGCGCCAGCAGCTTGACTAGAGAGACCCAGTACTTC. Its translation: CASSLTRETQYF.

This clonotype came up many times. The V and J genes are TRBV10-3 and TRBJ1-1; no clear D. Germline-derived CDR1 and CDR2 are ENHRY and SYGVKD. This CDR3 is 14 amino acids long. With 4 bases removed from V and 4 bases from J, the gap between germline ends came to 13 bases. CDR3 amino acids: CAISGGSSGTEAFF. The DNA of the CDR3 is TGTGCCATCAGTGGTGGAAGCTCGGGCACTGAAGCTTTCTTT.

This chain links TRBV19 with TRBJ1-5; D might be TRBD1 (6 bases). Trimming took off 3 bases at V and 4 bases at J, with 10 bases between the two ends. This CDR3 has 14 residues. CDR1 LNHDA and CDR2 SQIVND come from the germline V gene (reference sequence). CDR3 residues: CASSIQGGNQPQHF. The CDR3 region has the DNA TGTGCCAGTAGTATTCAAGGGGGGAATCAGCCCCAGCATTTT.

This clonotype was counted many times. The V gene is TRBV5-1, the J gene TRBJ2-3, with D possibly being TRBD2 (5 bases). The V end was cut by 3 bases, the J end by 1 base, with 15 bases between. Germline CDR1 reads SGHRS; CDR2 reads YFSETQ. The CDR3 is made up of 16 amino acids. The CDR3 DNA follows: TGCGCCAGCAGCTCGACTGCGGGTTCCGGCACAGATACGCAGTATTTT. Protein: CASSSTAGSGTDTQYF.

Note on this clonotype: A much larger clone lies one base from this, so it may be a read error. The rearrangement uses TRBV18 and TRBJ2-5, with 8 nucleotides matching TRBD2. Germline CDR1 is KGHSH and CDR2 is LQKENI. The CDR3 has 13 residues. This CDR3 is CASSEGLEDTQYF. The CDR3 DNA follows: TGTGCCAGCTCCGAGGGACTAGAAGATACCCAGTACTTC.

This clonotype was observed at least ten times. The CDR3 DNA sequence: TGCAGTGCTTTAGGTGGCGGGGGCCACAATGAGCAGTTCTTC. It translates to CSALGGGGHNEQFF. The chain is built from TRBV20-1 and TRBJ2-1; D might be TRBD2 (7 bases). The germline CDR1 and CDR2 sequences are DFQATT and SNEGSKA (reference sequence). The CDR3 covers 14 residues. V was pared by 5 bases and J by 5 bases, with 16 bases between.

The sample holds many counts of this clonotype. This chain joins TRBV6-1 and TRBJ1-3, with D perhaps TRBD1 (6 bases). The CDR3 spans 17 residues. Germline CDR1 and CDR2: MNHNS and SASEGT. Between the trimmed V and J ends, which lost 4 bases and 4 bases, there was a span of 20 bases. CDR3 nucleotide sequence: TGTGCCAGCAGTGCCACCATGGCGGGGGCCGAAGGAAACACCATATATTTT. Protein: CASSATMAGAEGNTIYF.

In this sample, this clonotype turned up many times. This rearrangement joins TRBV2 to TRBJ1-2, with 7 bases fitting TRBD1. Per the germline V gene, CDR1 is SNHLY and CDR2 is FYNNEI. Trimming took 8 bases from V and 3 from J; bases not matched to a gene: 3. This CDR3 region has 12 residues. The CDR3 region has the DNA TGTGCCAGCCAGGGGGAGGACTATGGCTACACCTTC. It encodes CASQGEDYGYTF.

This clonotype was counted many times. V usage is TRBV5-1 and J usage is TRBJ2-1; no clear D. The CDR3 sequence is 12 residues long. V gave up 0 bases and J gave up 5 bases, with 3 bases separating them. Per the germline V gene, CDR1 is SGHRS and CDR2 is YFSETQ. The CDR3 protein is CASSLGDNEQFF. CDR3 sequence (DNA): TGCGCCAGCAGCTTGGGGGACAATGAGCAGTTCTTC. Full variable domain (missing parts from reference TRBV5-1 and TRBJ2-1): KAGVTQTPRYLIKTRGQQVTLSCSPISGHRSVSWYQQTPGQGLQFLFEYFSETQRNKGNFPGRFSGRQFSNSRSEMNVSTLELGDSALYLCASSLGDNEQFFGPGTRLTVL.

This clonotype has a count of ten or more. The V gene is TRBV27, the J gene TRBJ2-3; D perhaps matches TRBD2 (5 bases). CDR3 length: 14 residues. Looked up from germline, CDR1 is MNHEY and CDR2 is SMNVEV (reference sequence). V lost 4 bases to trimming and J lost 4 bases, with 12 bases between them. The CDR3 is CASSSLGLSDTQYF. The CDR3 bases are TGTGCCAGCAGTTCTCTAGGACTGTCAGATACGCAGTATTTT.

This clonotype was detected ten times or more. The junction departs from germline at one end; a sequencing error may be responsible. This chain links TRBV7-2 with TRBJ1-5; D is perhaps TRBD1 (5 bases). The CDR3 spans 17 residues. Germline values: CDR1 SGHTA, CDR2 FQGNSA. This chain's CDR3 is CASSPTRGPQADQSQHF. For the CDR3, the DNA is TGTGCCAGCAGCCCAACTAGGGGCCCCCAGGCGGATCAGTCCCAGCATTTT. Looking up the rest from reference TRBV7-2 and TRBJ1-5 gives the full variable domain: GAGVSQSPSNKVTEKGKDVELRCDPISGHTALYWYRQSLGQGLEFLIYFQGNSAPDKSGLPSDRFSAERTGGSVSTLTIQRTQQEDSAVYLCASSPTRGPQADQSQHFGDGTRLSIL.

This clonotype was observed at least ten times. The chain uses TRBV9 and TRBJ1-5, with D uncertain. In germline, CDR1 is SGDLS, CDR2 YYNGEE. V was cut by 0 bases and J by 7 bases, with 8 bases left in between. This CDR3 contains 13 residues. The CDR3 protein is CASSVEAWQPQHF. DNA for the CDR3: TGTGCCAGCAGCGTAGAGGCATGGCAGCCCCAGCATTTT.

This clonotype was detected only a few times. V usage is TRBV19 and J usage is TRBJ2-7, with 8 bases fitting TRBD1. The CDR3 contains 14 residues. The ends lost 8 bases at V and 3 bases at J; junction bases unmatched: 9. From germline, CDR1 is LNHDA and CDR2 SQIVND (reference sequence). In nucleotides, the CDR3 is TGTGCCAGTGAGCAACAGGGGGGAAGCTACGAGCAGTACTTC. Translation gives CASEQQGGSYEQYF.

There are many counts of this clonotype. The chain has TRBV12-3 or TRBV12-4 and TRBJ1-2; D is unclear. This CDR3 spans 13 amino acids. V dropped 5 bases and J dropped 4 bases, with 11 bases sitting between them. The CDR3 sequence: CASSDQVRYGYTF. The CDR3 DNA sequence: TGTGCCAGCAGTGACCAGGTCCGCTATGGCTACACCTTC.

This clonotype showed up many times. The chain is built from TRBV3-1 and TRBJ1-1; D may be TRBD1 (6 bases). Germline assignment: CDR1 LGHDT and CDR2 YNNKEL (reference sequence). This CDR3 has 16 residues. The V end was cut by 1 base, the J end by 7 bases, with 19 bases between. For the CDR3, the DNA is TGTGCCAGCAGCCAAGGATCCGTGGGGGGCTTTGTTGAAGCTTTCTTT. Translating gives CASSQGSVGGFVEAFF.

This clonotype has at least ten counts. This chain joins TRBV24-1 and TRBJ2-1; D is ambiguous. The germline V gene encodes CDR1 KGHDR and CDR2 SFDVKD. V was clipped by 2 bases and J by 0 bases, with 1 base between them. CDR3 length equals 13 residues. The CDR3 loop is CATSDSSYNEQFF. CDR3 DNA sequence: TGTGCCACCAGTGATTCCTCCTACAATGAGCAGTTCTTC.

This clonotype was recorded many times. In DNA form, the CDR3 reads TGTGCCAGCAGCAAACAGGGCCCCGGCATTCAGTACTTC. It is translated as CASSKQGPGIQYF. The V gene is TRBV12-3 or TRBV12-4, the J gene TRBJ2-4, with a possible D match to TRBD1 (6 bases). This CDR3 is built from 13 residues. V lost 6 bases and J 9 bases, leaving 15 bases between the germline ends.

This clonotype was detected ten times or more. This chain uses TRBV5-1 with TRBJ2-1; D is ambiguous. The germline V gene has CDR1 SGHRS and CDR2 YFSETQ. Between the trimmed V and J ends, which lost 3 bases and 7 bases, there was a span of 8 bases. The CDR3 totals 12 residues. This CDR3 reads CASSSPLNEQFF. CDR3 nucleotides: TGCGCCAGCAGCTCCCCCCTAAATGAGCAGTTCTTC.

This clonotype was seen many times. The chain links TRBV5-1 to TRBJ1-2, with D unresolved. The CDR3 loop spans 12 amino acids. Trimming left V 4 bases short and J 2 bases short, with 6 bases between. Germline V lookup: CDR1 SGHRS, CDR2 YFSETQ. CDR3 sequence (DNA): TGCGCCAGCAGCGCTGACAACTATGGCTACACCTTC. Its protein is CASSADNYGYTF.

This clonotype was seen at least ten times. The chain uses TRBV7-2 and TRBJ2-5; D call uncertain. Deletions cut 5 bases from V and 2 bases from J, with 12 bases between. Germline V gene sequence: CDR1 SGHTA, CDR2 FQGNSA. The CDR3 totals 14 residues. For the CDR3, the DNA is TGTGCCAGCAGCCCAGAGCCGTTACAAGAGACCCAGTACTTC. It encodes CASSPEPLQETQYF. The full variable domain, rest sourced from reference TRBV7-2 and TRBJ2-5, is GAGVSQSPSNKVTEKGKDVELRCDPISGHTALYWYRQSLGQGLEFLIYFQGNSAPDKSGLPSDRFSAERTGGSVSTLTIQRTQQEDSAVYLCASSPEPLQETQYFGPGTRLLVL.

This clonotype was detected many times. The genes are TRBV20-1 and TRBJ2-5; D gene uncertain. Trimming removed 5 bases from V and 0 bases from J, with 10 bases in between. This CDR3 spans 13 amino acids. The germline CDR1 and CDR2 sequences are DFQATT and SNEGSKA (reference sequence). The CDR3 bases are TGCAGTGCTTTGACCGGTTACCAAGAGACCCAGTACTTC. As protein: CSALTGYQETQYF.

This clonotype was recorded at least ten times. The chain links TRBV9 to TRBJ2-3; 10 bases align to TRBD2. Per the germline V gene, CDR1 is SGDLS and CDR2 is YYNGEE. Germline trimming cut 0 bases from V and 4 bases from J; bases unmatched to any gene: 11. The CDR3 runs 18 residues. CDR3 nucleotide sequence: TGTGCCAGCAGCGTAGAAGCGGGGGGGTTTCACCAGGCAGATACGCAGTATTTT. Translation: CASSVEAGGFHQADTQYF. Full variable domain (outside the CDR3, taken from reference TRBV9 and TRBJ2-3): DSGVTQTPKHLITATGQRVTLRCSPRSGDLSVYWYQQSLDQGLQFLIQYYNGEERAKGNILERFSAQQFPDLHSELNLSSLELGDSALYFCASSVEAGGFHQADTQYFGPGTRLTVL.

There are many counts of this clonotype. The chain couples TRBV5-1 to TRBJ2-7, with 9 bases lining up with TRBD1. J gave up 5 bases and V 6 bases, and 9 bases lay outside the gene matches. The CDR3 extends over 14 amino acids. CDR1 SGHRS and CDR2 YFSETQ come from the germline V gene. Here the CDR3 reads CASNAGTGSHEQYF. The CDR3 DNA follows: TGCGCCAGCAACGCGGGGACAGGGTCCCACGAGCAGTACTTC. The full variable domain, with the rest looked up from reference TRBV5-1 and TRBJ2-7, is KAGVTQTPRYLIKTRGQQVTLSCSPISGHRSVSWYQQTPGQGLQFLFEYFSETQRNKGNFPGRFSGRQFSNSRSEMNVSTLELGDSALYLCASNAGTGSHEQYFGPGTRLTVT.

This clonotype came up many times. The CDR3: CSVRYQGLSYEQYF. CDR3 DNA sequence: TGCAGCGTTAGGTATCAGGGGCTCTCCTACGAGCAGTACTTC. This chain uses TRBV29-1 with TRBJ2-7, with a weak D call TRBD1 (6 bases). Germline V CDR1 and CDR2: SQVTM, ANQGSEA. The CDR3 runs 14 residues. V was pared by 5 bases and J by 0 bases, with 14 bases between.

This clonotype was observed at least ten times. This sequence joins TRBV29-1 and TRBJ1-1, with D possibly TRBD1 on 6 matching bases. This CDR3 contains 13 residues. V dropped 8 bases and J dropped 1 base, with 14 bases sitting between them. Germline CDR1 reads SQVTM; CDR2 reads ANQGSEA. CDR3 nucleotides: TGCAGCCCTCAGGGGTTGGAGAACACTGAAGCTTTCTTT. The encoded protein is CSPQGLENTEAFF.

This clonotype has ten or more counts. The rearrangement joins TRBV9 to TRBJ2-3, with 8 bases identical to TRBD2. Germline CDR1 and CDR2: SGDLS and YYNGEE. Trimming at V came to 0 bases and at J to 4 bases, leaving 7 bases not matched to a gene. This CDR3 spans 16 amino acids. The CDR3 bases are TGTGCCAGCAGCGTAGATCGCGGGGGGAACGCAGATACGCAGTATTTT. This gives the protein CASSVDRGGNADTQYF.

This clonotype was seen ten or more times. The gene calls are TRBV10-3 and TRBJ1-4; 7 bases are a match to TRBD1. Germline V gene data show CDR1 as ENHRY and CDR2 as SYGVKD. The CDR3 length is 11 residues. Trimming at V came to 4 bases and at J to 16 bases, leaving 6 bases not matched to a gene. CDR3: CAISGQGGWFF. DNA of the CDR3: TGTGCCATCAGTGGACAGGGTGGGTGGTTTTTT.